One TCR beta chain is described in this entry. Its target antigen remains unknown. No quality values exist for individual bases; no much larger clone is one base distant. In light of the paper, this sample's time point label describes: after dendritic cell vaccination, including at tumor progression/relapse. Patients were selected on the basis of adequate residual fresh-frozen tumor tissue and more than two years of available survival data. None of the glioblastoma patients carried an isocitrate dehydrogenase mutation, although molecular status otherwise varied. PBMC were collected before vaccination, two weeks after the third vaccination, and at tumor progression if tumor progression occurred. The Qiagen DNeasy Blood extraction Kit was used to extract genomic DNA. The sample belongs to a study of glioma-infiltrating T cells after dendritic cell vaccination (dated by TCRdb to the mid-2010s). The study in broad terms: A cohort of roughly 15 glioblastoma patients from Phase I and II dendritic cell vaccination trials was included, of whom 9 were newly diagnosed and 6 had recurrent disease. Tumor-infiltrating lymphocyte content was quantified and tumor and blood repertoires were compared in dendritic cell-vaccinated glioblastoma patients by deep sequencing of TCR beta CDR3 regions. TCR sequencing metrics, including TIL content and tumor-blood repertoire overlap, were correlated with survival after dendritic cell vaccination. Three intradermal dendritic cell vaccine injections were administered to patients at biweekly intervals in the arm below the axilla. To make the vaccine, monocyte-derived dendritic cells were cultured for six to eight days with IL-4 and GM-CSF and then pulsed overnight with autologous tumor lysate. Patients received autologous tumor lysate-pulsed dendritic cell vaccination between about 2002 and 2013.

There are 15 amino acids in the CDR3, from cysteine to phenylalanine inclusive. The entry retains the CDR3 DNA only, 45 bases that are in frame from base 1. CDR1 LGHNA and CDR2 YSLEER are derived from the germline V gene. V is shortened by 0 bases, J by 3 bases, and the region joining them spans 9 bases. TCRB CDR3 regions were amplified from about 2 ug genomic DNA, or all available DNA if less, using the immunoSEQ assay. The multiplex PCR relied on 60 forward primers for TCR V beta segments and 13 reverse primers for J beta segments. Synthetic control templates were spiked into each sample at limiting dilution to estimate reads per starting template. Sequencing produced 87 bp reads on the Illumina HiSeq System. Per the source publication's procedure: PCR and sequencing errors were removed by a nearest neighbor algorithm that merged closely related sequences. TCR overlap was measured as the percentage of unique tumor TCR beta sequences that were also present in the peripheral blood of the same patient. Drawn from immuneACCESS, this table holds only the in-frame rearrangements with V and J called that TCRdb kept. Clones are partly lost; checked studies trace under half to an unresolved V gene and leave the rest unexplained. Clonal size and the V and J genes are those of that table, whereas D and trimming came from the DNA. For this sample there are 50,000 to 75,000 clones; approximately 81% appear just once. The top ten clonotypes cover just under 9% of the sample.

Study-level results and caveats: Longer time to progression and overall survival after dendritic cell vaccination were predicted by higher estimated pretreatment TIL content. The cohort was small and heterogeneous, few patients had complete blood and tumor sets, and even fewer had initial-recurrent tumor pairs. No direct relationship between TCR clonality and survival was found, suggesting that a diverse polyclonal response may matter. The response model built on TCR overlap across three groups was characterized as speculative, with prospective validation still needed.

The receptor chain draws on TRBV4-3 and TRBJ1-5; the D gene remains uncertain. This TCR was recovered from a human donor with glioblastoma. The material sequenced was blood, taken after dendritic cell vaccination. The sequence in DNA is TGCGCCAGCAGCCAAGATGCCGGGAACAATCAGCCCCAGCATTTT. This encodes CASSQDAGNNQPQHF.